The clone carrying this T cell receptor (beta chain) was recorded many times. What it binds is not known. This record comes from a study of breast tumors, draining lymph nodes, adjacent tissues. TCRdb itself ran the multiplex PCR reads through MiXCR, one entry per CDR3 protein. Of about 140,000 distinct CDR3 sequences detected, about 31% appear once; the ten largest clones hold 2.3%. V gave up 8 bases and J gave up 5 bases, with 16 bases separating them. This CDR3 region has 13 residues. Germline values: CDR1 SGHRS, CDR2 YFSETQ. Whole-study findings and limits: Findings are consistent with lymph node origin and intratumoral expansion of most tumor T cells. Luminal-like breast cancer showed significantly higher tumor–nontumor repertoire similarity than basal-like. Tumor repertoires ranked between lymph nodes and nontumor tissue in diversity, with V and J gene preferences.

Breast cancer patients provided tissue from their axillary draining lymph nodes. This chain links TRBV5-1 with TRBJ2-5; weak D call: TRBD1 (5 bases). Source material: axillary lymph node tissue. This receptor was identified in a female donor with breast cancer. Some clones in this sample may be carry-over from other donors' samples. The CDR3 reads CASGAGSYETQYF. The DNA for the CDR3 is TGCGCCAGTGGGGCAGGTTCCTACGAGACCCAGTACTTC.